Below, 7 T cell receptor beta chains from the same sample are listed, as sequenced in a study of post-analysis software for immune sequencing data. Study-level results: The five TRBV segments detected at higher frequency in patients than in controls included TRBV5-6, TRBV5-1 and TRBV20-1.

The authors incorporated unique molecular identifiers into the TCR beta cDNA libraries. TCRdb re-called the PCR reads with MiXCR, one entry per CDR3 protein. The table has roughly 650,000 distinct CDR3 sequences, over 45% seen once. These TCRs are of unknown antigen specificity. Sequenced sample: blood. Receptors originate from a girl aged 2 to 9 with multiple sclerosis.

The chain is built from TRBV6-2 or TRBV6-3 and TRBJ2-5, with TRBD2 matching 10 bases. V trimming: 2 bases; J trimming: 5 bases; junction bases outside the gene matches: 8. Germline V gives CDR1 MNHEY, CDR2 SVGEGT. This CDR3 comprises 16 residues. CDR3 sequence (DNA): TGTGCCAGCAGTTACCTAGAGCGGGGGGGCTGGGAGACCCAGTACTTC. Translation gives CASSYLERGGWETQYF.

The chain has TRBV5-1 and TRBJ1-1; D possibly corresponds to TRBD1 (6 bases). CDR1 and CDR2 (germline): SGHRS, YFSETQ. V lost 1 base and J 0 bases, leaving 19 bases between the germline ends. The CDR3 is 18 amino acids. The CDR3 region has the DNA TGCGCCAGCAGCTTGCGATGGACAGCACCCGGGGTGAACACTGAAGCTTTCTTT. Protein product: CASSLRWTAPGVNTEAFF.

The chain combines TRBV29-1 with TRBJ1-4; 10 nucleotides agree with TRBD1. The CDR3 is 15 residues long. With 5 bases clipped from V and 5 bases from J, the junction kept 8 bases outside the gene matches. The germline CDR1 and CDR2 sequences are SQVTM and ANQGSEA. The CDR3 here is CSVKRRTGGNEKLFF. Written as DNA, the CDR3 is TGCAGCGTTAAGAGGCGGACAGGGGGGAATGAAAAACTGTTTTTT.

This chain joins TRBV3-1 and TRBJ1-1, with D perhaps matching TRBD1 (6 bases). CDR1 is LGHDT, CDR2 YNNKEL, per germline (reference sequence). CDR3 length equals 14 residues. Deletions cut 4 bases from V and 1 base from J, with 10 bases between. The CDR3 sequence is CASSPHRENTEAFF. Here the CDR3 DNA reads TGTGCCAGCAGCCCCCACAGGGAGAACACTGAAGCTTTCTTT.

The CDR3 sequence is CASSLGSGNFGYTF. As DNA, the CDR3 is TGTGCCAGCAGCTTAGGATCAGGGAATTTTGGCTACACCTTC. The chain has TRBV7-9 and TRBJ1-2; possible D gene TRBD1, 5 bases. Between the trimmed V and J ends, which lost 1 base and 7 bases, there was a span of 13 bases. The CDR3 spans 14 residues. Germline V gene lookup returns CDR1 SEHNR and CDR2 FQNEAQ (reference sequence).

With respect to this clonotype: One end of the junction does not line up with germline, which may come from a read error. As DNA, the CDR3 is TGTGCCAGCAGCGTTTCCCAGGGGATTGAGACAGATGCGCAGTATTTT. It yields the protein CASSVSQGIETDAQYF. This sequence joins TRBV9 and TRBJ2-3, with D perhaps matching TRBD1 (6 bases). Germline values: CDR1 SGDLS, CDR2 YYNGEE. This CDR3 region has 16 residues. The whole variable domain, filled in from reference TRBV9 and TRBJ2-3, reads DSGVTQTPKHLITATGQRVTLRCSPRSGDLSVYWYQQSLDQGLQFLIQYYNGEERAKGNILERFSAQQFPDLHSELNLSSLELGDSALYFCASSVSQGIETDAQYFGPGTRLTVL.

The chain uses TRBV10-3 and TRBJ2-7; 9 bases map to TRBD1. Trimming cost V 6 bases and J 7 bases; bases outside gene matches: 10. Germline values: CDR1 ENHRY, CDR2 SYGVKD. This CDR3 has 14 residues. The CDR3 coding sequence is TGTGCCATCAGGGGACAGGGCCCATTTAGAGAGCAGTACTTC. It encodes CAIRGQGPFREQYF.